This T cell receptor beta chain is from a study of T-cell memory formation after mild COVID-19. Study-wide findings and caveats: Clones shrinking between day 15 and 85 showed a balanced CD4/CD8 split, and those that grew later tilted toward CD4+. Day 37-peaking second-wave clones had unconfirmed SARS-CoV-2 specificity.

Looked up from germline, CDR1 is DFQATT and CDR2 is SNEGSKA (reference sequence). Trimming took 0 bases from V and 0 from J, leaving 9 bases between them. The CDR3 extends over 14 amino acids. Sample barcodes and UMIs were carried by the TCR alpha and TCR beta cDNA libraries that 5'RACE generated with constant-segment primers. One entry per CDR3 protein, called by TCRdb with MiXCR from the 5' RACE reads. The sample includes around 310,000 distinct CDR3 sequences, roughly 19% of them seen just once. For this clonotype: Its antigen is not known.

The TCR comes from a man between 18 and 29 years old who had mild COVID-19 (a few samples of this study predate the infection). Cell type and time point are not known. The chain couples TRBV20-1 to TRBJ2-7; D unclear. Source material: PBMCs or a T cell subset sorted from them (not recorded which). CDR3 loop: CSARDRAGSYEQYF. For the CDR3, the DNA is TGCAGTGCTAGAGATCGGGCAGGCTCCTACGAGCAGTACTTC.